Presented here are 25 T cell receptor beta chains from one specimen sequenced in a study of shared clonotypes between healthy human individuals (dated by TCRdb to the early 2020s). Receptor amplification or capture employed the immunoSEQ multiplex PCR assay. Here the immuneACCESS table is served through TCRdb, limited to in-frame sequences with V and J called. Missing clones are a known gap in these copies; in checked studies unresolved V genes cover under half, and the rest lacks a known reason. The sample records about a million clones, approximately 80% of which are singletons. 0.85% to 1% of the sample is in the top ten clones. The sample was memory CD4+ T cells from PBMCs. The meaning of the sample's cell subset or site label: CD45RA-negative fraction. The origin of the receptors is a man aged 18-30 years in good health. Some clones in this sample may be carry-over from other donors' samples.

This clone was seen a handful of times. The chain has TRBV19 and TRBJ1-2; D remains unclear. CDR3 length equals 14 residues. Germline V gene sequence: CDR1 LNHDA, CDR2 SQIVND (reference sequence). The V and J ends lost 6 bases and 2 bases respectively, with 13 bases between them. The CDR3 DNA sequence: TGTGCCAGTAGGAGAGGCAGCGAGAACTATGGCTACACCTTC. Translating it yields CASRRGSENYGYTF.

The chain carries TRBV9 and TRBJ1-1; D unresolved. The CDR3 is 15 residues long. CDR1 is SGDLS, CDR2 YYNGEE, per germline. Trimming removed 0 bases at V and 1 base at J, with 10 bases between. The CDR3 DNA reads TGTGCCAGCAGCGTAGTCCCTCACCCGAACACTGAAGCTTTCTTT. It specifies CASSVVPHPNTEAFF.

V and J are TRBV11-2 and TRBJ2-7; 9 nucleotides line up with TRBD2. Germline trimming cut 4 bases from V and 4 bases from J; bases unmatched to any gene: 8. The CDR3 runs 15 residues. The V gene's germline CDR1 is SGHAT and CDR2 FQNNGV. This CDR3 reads CASSSVSGSGYEQYF. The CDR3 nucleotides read TGTGCCAGCAGCTCTGTTAGCGGGAGCGGTTACGAGCAGTACTTC.

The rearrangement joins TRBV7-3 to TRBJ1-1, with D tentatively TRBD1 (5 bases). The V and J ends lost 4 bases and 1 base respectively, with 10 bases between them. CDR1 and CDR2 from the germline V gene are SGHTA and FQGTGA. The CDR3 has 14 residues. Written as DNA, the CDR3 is TGTGCCAGCAGCTACGACAGTCAGAACACTGAAGCTTTCTTT. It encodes CASSYDSQNTEAFF.

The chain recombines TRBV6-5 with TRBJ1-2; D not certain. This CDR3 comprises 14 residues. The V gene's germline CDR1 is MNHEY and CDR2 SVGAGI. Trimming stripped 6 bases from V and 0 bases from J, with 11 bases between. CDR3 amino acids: CASSPRRANYGYTF. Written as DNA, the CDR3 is TGTGCCAGCAGCCCTCGGCGAGCTAACTATGGCTACACCTTC.

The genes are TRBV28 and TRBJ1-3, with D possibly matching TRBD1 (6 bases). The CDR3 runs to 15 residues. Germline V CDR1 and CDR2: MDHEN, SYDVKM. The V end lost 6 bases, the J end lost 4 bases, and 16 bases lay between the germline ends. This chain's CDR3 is CASSIQGATGNTIYF. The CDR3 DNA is TGTGCCAGCAGCATACAGGGAGCGACGGGAAACACCATATATTTT. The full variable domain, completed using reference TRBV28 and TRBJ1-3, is DVKVTQSSRYLVKRTGEKVFLECVQDMDHENMFWYRQDPGLGLRLIYFSYDVKMKEKGDIPEGYSVSREKKERFSLILESASTNQTSMYLCASSIQGATGNTIYFGEGSWLTVV.

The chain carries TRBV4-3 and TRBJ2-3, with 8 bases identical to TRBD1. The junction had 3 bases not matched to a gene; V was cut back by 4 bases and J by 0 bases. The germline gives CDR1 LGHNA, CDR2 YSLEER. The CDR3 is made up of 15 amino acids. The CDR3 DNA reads TGCGCCAGCAGCCCGGACAGGGCGAGCACAGATACGCAGTATTTT. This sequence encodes CASSPDRASTDTQYF.

CDR3 sequence (DNA): TGTGCCAGCAGTGAATTCGCTTATGGCTACACCTTC. Translating gives CASSEFAYGYTF. The chain carries TRBV2 and TRBJ1-2; D ambiguous. The V end was cut by 2 bases, the J end by 5 bases, with 6 bases between. Germline loops: CDR1 SNHLY, CDR2 FYNNEI. The CDR3 extends over 12 amino acids.

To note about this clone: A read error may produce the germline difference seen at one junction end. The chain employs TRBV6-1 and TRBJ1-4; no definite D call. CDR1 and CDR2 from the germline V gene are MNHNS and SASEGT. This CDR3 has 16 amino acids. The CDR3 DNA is TGTGCCAGCAGCGAATCCCCCGCAGCGGCCGATGAAAAGCTGTTTTTT. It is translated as CASSESPAAADEKLFF.

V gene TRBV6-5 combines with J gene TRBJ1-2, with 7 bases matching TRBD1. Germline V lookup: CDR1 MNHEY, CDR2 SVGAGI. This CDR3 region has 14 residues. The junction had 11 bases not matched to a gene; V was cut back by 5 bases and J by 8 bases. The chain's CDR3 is CASSRQDRTGGYTF. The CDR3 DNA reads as TGTGCCAGCAGTCGTCAGGACAGGACGGGGGGCTACACCTTC.

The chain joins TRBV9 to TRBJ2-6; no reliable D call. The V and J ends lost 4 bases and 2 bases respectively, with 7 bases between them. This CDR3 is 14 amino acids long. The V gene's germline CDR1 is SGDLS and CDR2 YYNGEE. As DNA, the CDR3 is TGTGCCAGCAGCACATCCGCTGGGGCCAACGTCCTGACTTTC. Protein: CASSTSAGANVLTF.

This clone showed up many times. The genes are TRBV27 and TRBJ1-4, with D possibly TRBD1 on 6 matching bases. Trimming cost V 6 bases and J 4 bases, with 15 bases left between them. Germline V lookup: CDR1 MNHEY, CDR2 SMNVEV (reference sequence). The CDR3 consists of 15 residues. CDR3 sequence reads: CASSDRTAINEKLFF. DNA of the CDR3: TGTGCCAGCAGCGACAGGACAGCAATTAATGAAAAACTGTTTTTT.

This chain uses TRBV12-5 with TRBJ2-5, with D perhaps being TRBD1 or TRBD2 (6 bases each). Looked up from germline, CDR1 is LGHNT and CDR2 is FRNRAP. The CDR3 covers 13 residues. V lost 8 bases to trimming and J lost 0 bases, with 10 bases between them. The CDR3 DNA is TGTGCTAGTAAGGGGGACTACCAAGAGACCCAGTACTTC. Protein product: CASKGDYQETQYF.

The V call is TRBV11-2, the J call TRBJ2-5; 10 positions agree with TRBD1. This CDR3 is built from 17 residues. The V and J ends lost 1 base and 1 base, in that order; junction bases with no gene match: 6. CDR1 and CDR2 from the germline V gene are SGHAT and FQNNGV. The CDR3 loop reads CASSLGFRTGGQETQYF. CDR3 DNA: TGTGCCAGCAGCTTAGGCTTCCGGACAGGGGGCCAAGAGACCCAGTACTTC.

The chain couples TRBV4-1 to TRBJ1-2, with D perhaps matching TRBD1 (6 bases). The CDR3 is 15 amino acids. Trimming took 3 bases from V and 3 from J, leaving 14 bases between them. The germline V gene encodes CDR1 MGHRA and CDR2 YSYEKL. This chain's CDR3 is CASSQGTGSDYGYTF. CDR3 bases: TGCGCCAGCAGCCAGGGAACAGGGTCAGACTATGGCTACACCTTC.

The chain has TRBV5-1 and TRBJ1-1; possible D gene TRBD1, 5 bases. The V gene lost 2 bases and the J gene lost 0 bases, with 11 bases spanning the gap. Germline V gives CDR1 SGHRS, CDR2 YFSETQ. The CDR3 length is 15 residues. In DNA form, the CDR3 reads TGCGCCAGCAGCTTTGGGGGGACCATGAACACTGAAGCTTTCTTT. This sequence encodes CASSFGGTMNTEAFF.

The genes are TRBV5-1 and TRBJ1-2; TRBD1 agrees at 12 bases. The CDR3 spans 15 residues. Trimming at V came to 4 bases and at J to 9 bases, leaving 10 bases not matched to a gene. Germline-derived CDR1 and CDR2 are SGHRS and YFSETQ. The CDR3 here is CASSPGDGTGGRYTF. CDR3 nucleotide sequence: TGCGCCAGCAGCCCAGGAGACGGGACAGGGGGCCGCTACACCTTC.

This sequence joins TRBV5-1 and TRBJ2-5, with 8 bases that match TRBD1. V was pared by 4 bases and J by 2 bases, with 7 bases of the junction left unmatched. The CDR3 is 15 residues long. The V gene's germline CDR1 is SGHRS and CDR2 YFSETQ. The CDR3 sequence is CASSVLGQAQETQYF. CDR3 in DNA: TGCGCCAGCAGCGTGTTGGGACAGGCTCAAGAGACCCAGTACTTC.

The CDR3 DNA reads as TGTGCCTGGAGGAAGCTAGGCGAGCAGTACTTC. It specifies CAWRKLGEQYF. This chain uses TRBV30 with TRBJ2-5; D is unclear. The DNA end favors TRBJ2-7, so the J call may be wrong. The germline gives CDR1 GTSNPN, CDR2 SVGIG (reference sequence). The CDR3 has 11 amino acids.

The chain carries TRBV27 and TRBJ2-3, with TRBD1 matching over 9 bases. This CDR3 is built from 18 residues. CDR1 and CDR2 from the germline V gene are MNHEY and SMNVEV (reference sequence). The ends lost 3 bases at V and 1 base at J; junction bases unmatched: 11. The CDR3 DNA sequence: TGTGCCAGCAGTTTTACAGGGGGCGCGGGTTTCGGCACAGATACGCAGTATTTT. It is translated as CASSFTGGAGFGTDTQYF.

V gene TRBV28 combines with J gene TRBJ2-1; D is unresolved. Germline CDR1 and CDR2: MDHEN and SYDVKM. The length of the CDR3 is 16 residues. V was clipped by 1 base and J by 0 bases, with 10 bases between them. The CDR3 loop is CASSLYRASSYNEQFF. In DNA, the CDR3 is TGTGCCAGCAGTTTATATCGGGCGAGCTCCTACAATGAGCAGTTCTTC.

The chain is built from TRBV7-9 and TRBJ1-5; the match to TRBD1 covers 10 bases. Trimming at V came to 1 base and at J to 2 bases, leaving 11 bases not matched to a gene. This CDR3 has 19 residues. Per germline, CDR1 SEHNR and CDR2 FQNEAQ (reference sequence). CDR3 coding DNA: TGTGCCAGCAGCTTAGGACCGACAGGGGGCCCCGGGGGCAATCAGCCCCAGCATTTT. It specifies CASSLGPTGGPGGNQPQHF.

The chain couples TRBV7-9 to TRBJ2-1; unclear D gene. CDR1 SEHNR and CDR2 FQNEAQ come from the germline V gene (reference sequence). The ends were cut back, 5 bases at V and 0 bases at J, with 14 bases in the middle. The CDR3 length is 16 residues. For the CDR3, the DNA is TGTGCCAGCAGCCAGGAGATAACAAGCTCCTACAATGAGCAGTTCTTC. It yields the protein CASSQEITSSYNEQFF.

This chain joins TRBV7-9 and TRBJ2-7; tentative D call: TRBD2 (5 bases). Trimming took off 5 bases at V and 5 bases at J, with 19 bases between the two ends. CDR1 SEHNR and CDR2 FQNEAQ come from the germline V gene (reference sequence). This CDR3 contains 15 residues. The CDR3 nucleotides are TGTGCCAGCAGCCACAGTAGGCTAGCTTCCAACGAGCAGTACTTC. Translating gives CASSHSRLASNEQYF.

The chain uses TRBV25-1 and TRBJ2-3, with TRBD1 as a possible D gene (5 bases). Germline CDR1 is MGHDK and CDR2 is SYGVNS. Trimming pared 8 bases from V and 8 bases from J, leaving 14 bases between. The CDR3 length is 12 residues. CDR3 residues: CASQRVQGTQYF. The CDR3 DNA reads TGTGCCAGCCAAAGGGTGCAGGGTACGCAGTATTTT. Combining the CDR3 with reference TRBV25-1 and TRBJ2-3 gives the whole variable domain EADIYQTPRYLVIGTGKKITLECSQTMGHDKMYWYQQDPGMELHLIHYSYGVNSTEKGDLSSESTVSRIRTEHFPLTLESARPSHTSQYLCASQRVQGTQYFGPGTRLTVL.